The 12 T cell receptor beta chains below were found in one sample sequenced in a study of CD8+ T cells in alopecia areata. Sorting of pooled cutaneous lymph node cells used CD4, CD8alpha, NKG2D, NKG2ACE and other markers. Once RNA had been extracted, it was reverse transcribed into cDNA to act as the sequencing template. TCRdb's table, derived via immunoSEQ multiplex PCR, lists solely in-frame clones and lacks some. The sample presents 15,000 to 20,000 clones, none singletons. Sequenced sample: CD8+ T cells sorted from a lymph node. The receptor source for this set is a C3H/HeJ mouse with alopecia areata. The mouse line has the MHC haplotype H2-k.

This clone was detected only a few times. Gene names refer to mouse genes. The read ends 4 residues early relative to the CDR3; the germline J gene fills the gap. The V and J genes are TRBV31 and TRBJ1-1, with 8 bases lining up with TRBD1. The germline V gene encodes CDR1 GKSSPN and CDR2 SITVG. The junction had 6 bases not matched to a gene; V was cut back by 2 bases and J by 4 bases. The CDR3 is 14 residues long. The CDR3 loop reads CAWSAQGAGTEVFF. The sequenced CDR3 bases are TGTGCCTGGAGTGCGCAGGGGGCGGGCACA.

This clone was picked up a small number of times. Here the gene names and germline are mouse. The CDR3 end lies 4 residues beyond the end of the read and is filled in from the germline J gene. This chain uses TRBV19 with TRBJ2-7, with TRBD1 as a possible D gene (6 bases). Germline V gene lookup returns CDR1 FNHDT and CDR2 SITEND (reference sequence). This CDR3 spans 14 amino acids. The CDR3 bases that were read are TGTGCCAGCACCCTACAGGGAGAGGAATAT. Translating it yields CASTLQGEEY. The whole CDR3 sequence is CASTLQGEEYEQYF.

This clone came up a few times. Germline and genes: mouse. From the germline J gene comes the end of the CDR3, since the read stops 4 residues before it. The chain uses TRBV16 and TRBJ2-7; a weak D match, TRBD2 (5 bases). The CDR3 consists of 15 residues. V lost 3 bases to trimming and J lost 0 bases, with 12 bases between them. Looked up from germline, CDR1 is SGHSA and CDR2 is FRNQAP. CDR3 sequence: CASSFPDGVSYEQYF. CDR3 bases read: TGTGCAAGCAGCTTTCCCGATGGGGTCTCCTAT.

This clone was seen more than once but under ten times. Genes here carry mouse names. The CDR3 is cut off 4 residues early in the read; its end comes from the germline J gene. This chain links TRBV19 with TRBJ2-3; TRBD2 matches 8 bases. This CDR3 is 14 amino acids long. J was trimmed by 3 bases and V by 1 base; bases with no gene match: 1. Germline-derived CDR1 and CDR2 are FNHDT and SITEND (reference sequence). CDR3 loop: CASSIPGGAETLYF. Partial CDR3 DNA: TGTGCCAGCAGTATACCTGGGGGGGCAGAA.

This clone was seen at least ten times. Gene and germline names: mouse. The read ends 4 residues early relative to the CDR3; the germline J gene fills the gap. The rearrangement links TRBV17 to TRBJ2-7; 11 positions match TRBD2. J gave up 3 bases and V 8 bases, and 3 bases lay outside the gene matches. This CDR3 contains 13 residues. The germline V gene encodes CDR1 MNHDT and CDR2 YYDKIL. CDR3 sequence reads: CASEDWGVYEQYF. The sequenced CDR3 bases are TGTGCTAGCGAGGACTGGGGGGTCTAT.

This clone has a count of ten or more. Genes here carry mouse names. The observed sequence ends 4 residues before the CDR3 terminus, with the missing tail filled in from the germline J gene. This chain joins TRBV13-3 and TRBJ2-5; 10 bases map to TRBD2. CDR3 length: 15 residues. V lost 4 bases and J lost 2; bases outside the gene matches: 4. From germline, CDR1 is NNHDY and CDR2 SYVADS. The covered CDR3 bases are TGTGCCAGCAGTCCGCACTGGGGGGGCCAAGAC. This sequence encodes CASSPHWGGQD. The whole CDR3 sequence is CASSPHWGGQDTQYF.

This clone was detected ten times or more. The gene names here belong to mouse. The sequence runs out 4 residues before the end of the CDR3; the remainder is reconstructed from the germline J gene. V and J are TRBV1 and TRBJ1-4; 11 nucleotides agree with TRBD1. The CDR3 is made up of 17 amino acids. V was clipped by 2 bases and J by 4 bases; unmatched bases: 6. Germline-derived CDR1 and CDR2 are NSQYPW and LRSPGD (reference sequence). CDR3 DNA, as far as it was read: TGCACCTGCAGTGCACGCTCCGGGACAGGGGGCAACGAA. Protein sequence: CTCSARSGTGGNE. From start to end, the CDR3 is CTCSARSGTGGNERLFF.

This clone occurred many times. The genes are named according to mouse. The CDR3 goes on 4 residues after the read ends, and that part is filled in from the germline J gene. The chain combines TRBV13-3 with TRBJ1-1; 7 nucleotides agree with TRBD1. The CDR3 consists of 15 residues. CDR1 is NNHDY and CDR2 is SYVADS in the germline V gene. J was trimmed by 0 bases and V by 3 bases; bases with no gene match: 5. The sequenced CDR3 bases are TGTGCCAGCAGTGTTTCCGGGACAGCAAACACA. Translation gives CASSVSGTANT. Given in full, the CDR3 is CASSVSGTANTEVFF.

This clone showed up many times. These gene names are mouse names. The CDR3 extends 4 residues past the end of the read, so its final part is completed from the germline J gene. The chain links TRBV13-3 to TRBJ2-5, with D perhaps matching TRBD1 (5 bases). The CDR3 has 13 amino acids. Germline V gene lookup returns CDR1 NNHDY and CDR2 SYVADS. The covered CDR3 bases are TGTGCCAGCAGTGATCAGGGAGGTGAC. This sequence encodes CASSDQGGD. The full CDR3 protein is CASSDQGGDTQYF.

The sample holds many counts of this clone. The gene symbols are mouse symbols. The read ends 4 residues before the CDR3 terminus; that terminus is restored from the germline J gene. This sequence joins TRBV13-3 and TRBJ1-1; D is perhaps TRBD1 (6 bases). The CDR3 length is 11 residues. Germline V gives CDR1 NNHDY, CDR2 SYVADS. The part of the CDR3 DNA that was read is TGTGCCAGCACGACAGGAACA. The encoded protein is CASTTGT. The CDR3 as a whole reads CASTTGTEVFF.

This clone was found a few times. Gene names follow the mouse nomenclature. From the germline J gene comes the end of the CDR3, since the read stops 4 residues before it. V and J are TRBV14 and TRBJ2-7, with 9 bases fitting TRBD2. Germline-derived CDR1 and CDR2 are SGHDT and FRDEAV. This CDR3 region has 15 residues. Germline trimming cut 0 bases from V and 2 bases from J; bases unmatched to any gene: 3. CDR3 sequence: CASSFFGLGPYEQYF. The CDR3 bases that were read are TGTGCCAGCAGTTTCTTCGGACTGGGGCCCTAT.

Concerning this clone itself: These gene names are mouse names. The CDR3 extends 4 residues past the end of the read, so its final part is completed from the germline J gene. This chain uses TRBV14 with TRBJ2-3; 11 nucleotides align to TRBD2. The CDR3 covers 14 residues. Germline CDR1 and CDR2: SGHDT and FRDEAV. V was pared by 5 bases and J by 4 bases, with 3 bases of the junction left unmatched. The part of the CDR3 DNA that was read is TGTGCCAGCAGAAGGACTGGGGGGTCAGAA. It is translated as CASRRTGGSE. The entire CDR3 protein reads CASRRTGGSETLYF.